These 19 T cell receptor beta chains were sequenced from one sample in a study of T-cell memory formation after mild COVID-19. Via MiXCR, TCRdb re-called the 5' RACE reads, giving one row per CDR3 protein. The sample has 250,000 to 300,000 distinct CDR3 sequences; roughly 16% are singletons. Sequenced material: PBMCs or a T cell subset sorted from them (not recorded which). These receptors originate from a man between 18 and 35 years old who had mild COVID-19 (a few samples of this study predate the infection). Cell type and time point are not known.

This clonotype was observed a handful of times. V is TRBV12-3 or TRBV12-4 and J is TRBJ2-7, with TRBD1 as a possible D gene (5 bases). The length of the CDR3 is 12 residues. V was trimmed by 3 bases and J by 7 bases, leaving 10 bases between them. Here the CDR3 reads CASSFQGWEQYF. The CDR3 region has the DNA TGTGCCAGCAGTTTTCAGGGATGGGAGCAGTACTTC.

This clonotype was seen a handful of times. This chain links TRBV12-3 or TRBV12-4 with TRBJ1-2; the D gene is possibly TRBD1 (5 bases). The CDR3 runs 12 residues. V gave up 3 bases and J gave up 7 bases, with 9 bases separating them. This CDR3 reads CASSLRGSGYTF. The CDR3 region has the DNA TGTGCCAGCAGTTTGAGGGGCTCTGGCTACACCTTC.

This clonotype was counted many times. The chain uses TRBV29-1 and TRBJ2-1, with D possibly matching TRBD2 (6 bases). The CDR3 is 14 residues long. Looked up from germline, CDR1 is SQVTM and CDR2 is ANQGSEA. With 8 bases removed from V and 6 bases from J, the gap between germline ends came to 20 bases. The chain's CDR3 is CSFGAAGTGNEQFF. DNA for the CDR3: TGCAGCTTCGGGGCGGCGGGGACGGGCAATGAGCAGTTCTTC.

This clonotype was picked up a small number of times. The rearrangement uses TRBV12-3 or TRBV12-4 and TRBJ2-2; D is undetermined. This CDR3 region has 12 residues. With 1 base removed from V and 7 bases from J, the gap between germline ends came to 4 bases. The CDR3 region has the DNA TGTGCCAGCAGTTTAGAGGTCGGGGAGCTGTTTTTT. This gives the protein CASSLEVGELFF.

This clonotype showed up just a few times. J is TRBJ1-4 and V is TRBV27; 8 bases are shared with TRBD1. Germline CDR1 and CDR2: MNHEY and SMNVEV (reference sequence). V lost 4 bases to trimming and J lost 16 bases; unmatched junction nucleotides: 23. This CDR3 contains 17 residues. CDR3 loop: CASSSHRTGGSPQMTFF. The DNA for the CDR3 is TGTGCCAGCAGTTCGCATCGCACAGGGGGTTCACCCCAAATGACGTTTTTT.

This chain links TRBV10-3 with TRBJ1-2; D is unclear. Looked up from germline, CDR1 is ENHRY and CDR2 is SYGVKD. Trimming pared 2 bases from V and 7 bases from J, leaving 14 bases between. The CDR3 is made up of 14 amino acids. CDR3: CAISEHSDTLGYTF. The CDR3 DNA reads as TGTGCCATCAGTGAGCACAGCGATACGCTTGGCTACACCTTC.

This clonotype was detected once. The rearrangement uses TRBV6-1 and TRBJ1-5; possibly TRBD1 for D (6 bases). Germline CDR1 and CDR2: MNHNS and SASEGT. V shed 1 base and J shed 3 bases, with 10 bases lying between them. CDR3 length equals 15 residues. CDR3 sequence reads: CASSEVGDTNQPQHF. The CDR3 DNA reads TGTGCCAGCAGTGAAGTGGGGGACACCAATCAGCCCCAGCATTTT.

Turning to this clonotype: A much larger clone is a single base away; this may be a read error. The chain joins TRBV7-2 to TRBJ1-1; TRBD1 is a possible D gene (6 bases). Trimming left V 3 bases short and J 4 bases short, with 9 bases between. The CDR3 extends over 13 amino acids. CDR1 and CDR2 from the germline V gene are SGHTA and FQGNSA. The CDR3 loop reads CASSFFRGTEAFF. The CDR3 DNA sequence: TGTGCCAGCAGCTTCTTCAGGGGCACTGAAGCTTTCTTT.

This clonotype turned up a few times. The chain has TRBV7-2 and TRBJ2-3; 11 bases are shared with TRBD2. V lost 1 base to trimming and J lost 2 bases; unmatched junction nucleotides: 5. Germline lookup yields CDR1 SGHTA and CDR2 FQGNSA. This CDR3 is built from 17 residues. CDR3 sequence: CASSLDLAGGITDTQYF. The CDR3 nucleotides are TGTGCCAGCAGCTTAGACCTAGCGGGGGGTATCACAGATACGCAGTATTTT. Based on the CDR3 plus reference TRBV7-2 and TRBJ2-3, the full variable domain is GAGVSQSPSNKVTEKGKDVELRCDPISGHTALYWYRQSLGQGLEFLIYFQGNSAPDKSGLPSDRFSAERTGGSVSTLTIQRTQQEDSAVYLCASSLDLAGGITDTQYFGPGTRLTVL.

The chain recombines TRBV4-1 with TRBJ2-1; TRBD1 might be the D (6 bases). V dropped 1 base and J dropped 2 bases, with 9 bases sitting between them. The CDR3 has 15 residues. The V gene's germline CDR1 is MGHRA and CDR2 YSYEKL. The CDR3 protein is CASSQAGQPYNEQFF. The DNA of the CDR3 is TGCGCCAGCAGCCAAGCAGGACAGCCCTACAATGAGCAGTTCTTC.

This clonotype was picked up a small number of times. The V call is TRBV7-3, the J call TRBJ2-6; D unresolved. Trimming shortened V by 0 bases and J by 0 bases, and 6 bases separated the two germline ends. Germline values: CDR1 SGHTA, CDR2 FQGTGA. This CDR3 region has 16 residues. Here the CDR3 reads CASSLTSLSGANVLTF. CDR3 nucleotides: TGTGCCAGCAGCTTAACGTCACTCTCTGGGGCCAACGTCCTGACTTTC. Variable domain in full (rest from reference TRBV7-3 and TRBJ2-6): GAGVSQTPSNKVTEKGKYVELRCDPISGHTALYWYRQSLGQGPEFLIYFQGTGAADDSGLPNDRFFAVRPEGSVSTLKIQRTERGDSAVYLCASSLTSLSGANVLTFGAGSRLTVL.

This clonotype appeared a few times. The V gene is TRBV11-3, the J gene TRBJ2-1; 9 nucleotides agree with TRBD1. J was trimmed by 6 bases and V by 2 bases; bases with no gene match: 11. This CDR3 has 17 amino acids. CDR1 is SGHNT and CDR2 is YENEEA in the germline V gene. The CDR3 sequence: CASSLKVWGQGGNEQFF. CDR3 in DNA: TGTGCCAGCAGCTTAAAGGTGTGGGGACAGGGTGGCAATGAGCAGTTCTTC. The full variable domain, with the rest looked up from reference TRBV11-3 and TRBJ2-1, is EAGVVQSPRYKIIEKKQPVAFWCNPISGHNTLYWYLQNLGQGPELLIRYENEEAVDDSQLPKDRFSAERLKGVDSTLKIQPAELGDSAVYLCASSLKVWGQGGNEQFFGPGTRLTVL.

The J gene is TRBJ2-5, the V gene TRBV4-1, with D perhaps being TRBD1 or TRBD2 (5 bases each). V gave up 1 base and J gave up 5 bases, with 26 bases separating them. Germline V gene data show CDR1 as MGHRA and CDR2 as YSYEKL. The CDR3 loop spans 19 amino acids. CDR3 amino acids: CASSQGLPIGAARLETQYF. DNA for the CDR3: TGCGCCAGCAGCCAAGGCCTTCCGATCGGGGCGGCGCGGTTGGAGACCCAGTACTTC.

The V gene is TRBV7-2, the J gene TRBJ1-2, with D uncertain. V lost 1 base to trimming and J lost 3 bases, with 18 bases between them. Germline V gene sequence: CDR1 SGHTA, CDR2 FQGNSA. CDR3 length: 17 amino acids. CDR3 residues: CASSLGARGKEHYGYTF. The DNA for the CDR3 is TGTGCCAGCAGCTTAGGGGCGCGGGGAAAGGAGCACTATGGCTACACCTTC. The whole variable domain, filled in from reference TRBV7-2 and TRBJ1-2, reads GAGVSQSPSNKVTEKGKDVELRCDPISGHTALYWYRQSLGQGLEFLIYFQGNSAPDKSGLPSDRFSAERTGGSVSTLTIQRTQQEDSAVYLCASSLGARGKEHYGYTFGSGTRLTVV.

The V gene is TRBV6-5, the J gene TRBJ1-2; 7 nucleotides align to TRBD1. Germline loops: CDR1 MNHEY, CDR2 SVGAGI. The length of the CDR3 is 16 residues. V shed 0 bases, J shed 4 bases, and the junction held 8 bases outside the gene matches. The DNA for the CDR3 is TGTGCCAGCAGTTACTCAAAGATCGGGACAGCCTATGGCTACACCTTC. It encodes CASSYSKIGTAYGYTF.

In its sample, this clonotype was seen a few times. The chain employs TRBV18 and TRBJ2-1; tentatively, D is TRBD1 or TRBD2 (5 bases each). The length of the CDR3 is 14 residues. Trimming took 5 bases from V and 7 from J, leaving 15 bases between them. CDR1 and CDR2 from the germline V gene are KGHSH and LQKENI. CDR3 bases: TGTGCCAGCTCAGAGGGGACCACTGGGAATGAGCAGTTCTTC. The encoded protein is CASSEGTTGNEQFF.

Written as DNA, the CDR3 is TGCGCCAGCAGCCAAGATTATCACAGGGGATTCCTCCGGTCCTACAATGAGCAGTTCTTC. Amino acid sequence: CASSQDYHRGFLRSYNEQFF. The chain links TRBV4-3 to TRBJ2-1, with 7 nucleotides matching TRBD1. Losses at the gene ends were 0 bases for V and 1 base for J; bases not matched to a gene: 15. CDR1 and CDR2 from the germline V gene are LGHNA and YSLEER. The CDR3 extends over 20 amino acids.

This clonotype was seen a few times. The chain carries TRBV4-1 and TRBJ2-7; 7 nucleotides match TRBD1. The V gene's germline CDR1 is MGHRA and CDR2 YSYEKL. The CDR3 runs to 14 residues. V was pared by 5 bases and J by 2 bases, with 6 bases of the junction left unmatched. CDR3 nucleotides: TGCGCCAGCAGCTTCGGGACAGAGGCCTACGAGCAGTACTTC. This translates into CASSFGTEAYEQYF.

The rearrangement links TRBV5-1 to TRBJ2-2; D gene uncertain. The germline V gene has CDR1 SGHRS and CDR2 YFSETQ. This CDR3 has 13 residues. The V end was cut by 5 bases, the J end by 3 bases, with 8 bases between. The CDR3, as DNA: TGCGCCAGCAGACCGCAGGACACCGGGGAGCTGTTTTTT. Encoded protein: CASRPQDTGELFF.